The next 16 T cell receptor beta chains were all read from a single sample in a study of T cells in Graves' hyperthyroidism and ophthalmopathy. Amplification of TCR beta CDR3 regions was performed using RNA transcripts as template. TCR CDR3 regions were first amplified by RT-PCR with HTBI primers. TCRdb analysed the multiplex PCR reads with MiXCR anew, one entry per CDR3 protein. The sample carries more than 550,000 distinct CDR3 sequences, around 15% recorded once. The sample comprised blood. The receptors were gathered from a man aged 45-65 years with Graves' hyperthyroidism.

This clonotype was counted at least ten times. V is TRBV28 and J is TRBJ2-6, with TRBD1 matching over 8 bases. With V trimmed by 3 bases and J by 0 bases, 4 bases remained unmatched. Germline CDR1 MDHEN, CDR2 SYDVKM. The length of the CDR3 is 17 residues. CDR3 residues: CASSFVTGASGANVLTF. CDR3 bases: TGTGCCAGCAGTTTCGTGACAGGGGCCTCTGGGGCCAACGTCCTGACTTTC.

This clonotype was counted ten times or more. The gene calls are TRBV9 and TRBJ1-5, with a weak D call TRBD1 (5 bases). The CDR3 totals 15 residues. V lost 0 bases and J 6 bases, leaving 13 bases between the germline ends. The germline gives CDR1 SGDLS, CDR2 YYNGEE. CDR3 loop: CASSVDQGRGQPQHF. As DNA, the CDR3 is TGTGCCAGCAGCGTAGATCAGGGTCGGGGTCAGCCCCAGCATTTT. Full variable domain (remainder filled in from reference TRBV9 and TRBJ1-5): DSGVTQTPKHLITATGQRVTLRCSPRSGDLSVYWYQQSLDQGLQFLIQYYNGEERAKGNILERFSAQQFPDLHSELNLSSLELGDSALYFCASSVDQGRGQPQHFGDGTRLSIL.

This clonotype was detected many times. The rearrangement uses TRBV12-3 or TRBV12-4 and TRBJ2-7, with TRBD1 identical over 7 bases. This CDR3 spans 14 amino acids. The V segment lost 6 bases and the J segment 3 bases; nucleotides outside the gene matches: 8. The CDR3 protein is CASRYSTGNYEQYF. In DNA, the CDR3 is TGTGCCAGCAGATATTCGACAGGGAACTACGAGCAGTACTTC.

Worth noting for this clonotype: A much larger clone sits a single nucleotide away, making a read error possible. V is TRBV5-6 and J is TRBJ2-5; 10 nucleotides agree with TRBD2. Germline assignment: CDR1 SGHDT and CDR2 YYEEEE. The CDR3 loop spans 16 amino acids. With V trimmed by 3 bases and J by 5 bases, 10 bases remained unmatched. Here the CDR3 DNA reads TGTGCCAGCAGCTGGCTAGCGGGAGTCCGCGGGGAGACCCAGTACTTC. It translates to CASSWLAGVRGETQYF.

The chain links TRBV20-1 to TRBJ2-3, with D possibly TRBD1 on 6 matching bases. Trimming stripped 6 bases from V and 0 bases from J, with 16 bases between. Germline-derived CDR1 and CDR2 are DFQATT and SNEGSKA (reference sequence). The CDR3 is 15 residues long. The CDR3 is CSASYREGSTDTQYF. The CDR3 nucleotides are TGCAGTGCCTCTTACAGGGAAGGGAGCACAGATACGCAGTATTTT.

CDR3 DNA sequence: TGTGCCAGCAGTCCCTCCCCAGGGTACACCGGGGAGCTGTTTTTT. It yields the protein CASSPSPGYTGELFF. The chain has TRBV28 and TRBJ2-2; TRBD1 might be the D (5 bases). The V gene lost 5 bases and the J gene lost 3 bases, with 13 bases spanning the gap. CDR3 size: 15 residues. Germline assignment: CDR1 MDHEN and CDR2 SYDVKM.

There are many counts of this clonotype. V usage is TRBV5-1 and J usage is TRBJ2-7, with 7 bases fitting TRBD1. This CDR3 region has 14 residues. With 1 base clipped from V and 2 bases from J, the junction kept 3 bases outside the gene matches. From germline, CDR1 is SGHRS and CDR2 YFSETQ. The CDR3 region has the DNA TGCGCCAGCAGCTTGAGGGGGCGCCCCTACGAGCAGTACTTC. Its translation: CASSLRGRPYEQYF.

This clonotype was counted ten times or more. This chain uses TRBV29-1 with TRBJ2-5; 9 bases fit TRBD2. V lost 2 bases and J lost 0; bases outside the gene matches: 7. Germline values: CDR1 SQVTM, CDR2 ANQGSEA. The CDR3 spans 16 residues. The CDR3: CSVERLSGRDQETQYF. The CDR3 nucleotides read TGCAGCGTTGAACGCCTTAGCGGGAGAGACCAAGAGACCCAGTACTTC.

This clonotype has ten or more counts. The V call is TRBV27, the J call TRBJ2-2; D not resolved. V dropped 3 bases and J dropped 2 bases, with 7 bases sitting between them. CDR1 MNHEY and CDR2 SMNVEV come from the germline V gene (reference sequence). The CDR3 consists of 14 residues. CDR3 region: CASSFGLNTGELFF. CDR3 nucleotides: TGTGCCAGCAGTTTCGGCCTAAACACCGGGGAGCTGTTTTTT.

The V call is TRBV27, the J call TRBJ2-7; possible D gene TRBD2, 6 bases. Germline CDR1 reads MNHEY; CDR2 reads SMNVEV (reference sequence). The length of the CDR3 is 14 residues. With 3 bases removed from V and 2 bases from J, the gap between germline ends came to 11 bases. The chain's CDR3 is CASSFTGDTYEQYF. The CDR3 DNA sequence: TGTGCCAGCAGTTTTACGGGAGACACCTACGAGCAGTACTTC.

Here the CDR3 reads CASSVPQGAGGRSDTQYF. CDR3 nucleotides: TGTGCCAGCAGCGTACCCCAAGGGGCGGGAGGGCGGTCCGATACGCAGTATTTT. The chain links TRBV9 to TRBJ2-3, with 9 bases that match TRBD2. V dropped 1 base and J dropped 6; count of bases not matched to a gene: 15. The CDR3 runs 18 residues. Germline CDR1 reads SGDLS; CDR2 reads YYNGEE.

This clonotype was observed many times. The rearrangement uses TRBV10-3 and TRBJ1-1; 9 nucleotides line up with TRBD1. In germline, CDR1 is ENHRY, CDR2 SYGVKD. CDR3 length: 14 residues. V was clipped by 6 bases and J by 1 base; unmatched bases: 3. This CDR3 is CAIRDRGPNTEAFF. The CDR3 DNA is TGTGCCATCAGGGACAGGGGCCCGAACACTGAAGCTTTCTTT.

The V and J genes are TRBV30 and TRBJ2-1, with 15 bases identical to TRBD2. Germline CDR1 is GTSNPN and CDR2 is SVGIG (reference sequence). The CDR3 extends over 17 amino acids. V was pared by 2 bases and J by 6 bases, with 8 bases of the junction left unmatched. CDR3 in DNA: TGTGCCTGGAGTAGGCCCAGGACTAGCGGGAGGGGCAATGAGCAGTTCTTC. It yields the protein CAWSRPRTSGRGNEQFF.

This clonotype was counted at least ten times. This chain connects TRBV20-1 to TRBJ1-1; D remains ambiguous. Germline CDR1 is DFQATT and CDR2 is SNEGSKA (reference sequence). CDR3 size: 15 residues. The V end lost 1 base, the J end lost 1 base, and 13 bases lay between the germline ends. The CDR3 DNA reads TGCAGTGCTAGAGGGGCGGGAAATGCGAACACTGAAGCTTTCTTT. This codes for CSARGAGNANTEAFF.

This clonotype came up a few times. The J gene is TRBJ2-3, the V gene TRBV2, with D unresolved. The germline V gene encodes CDR1 SNHLY and CDR2 FYNNEI. This CDR3 is built from 15 residues. The V and J ends lost 1 base and 0 bases respectively, with 8 bases between them. The CDR3 spells CASSEVSLSTDTQYF. The CDR3 DNA reads TGTGCCAGCAGTGAAGTTAGTCTCAGCACAGATACGCAGTATTTT.

This clonotype appeared many times. The rearrangement joins TRBV20-1 to TRBJ1-5; tentative D call: TRBD1 (5 bases). The CDR3 is made up of 13 amino acids. The V and J ends lost 6 bases and 7 bases respectively, with 16 bases between them. Per the germline V gene, CDR1 is DFQATT and CDR2 is SNEGSKA (reference sequence). DNA of the CDR3: TGCAGTGCGAACATGGGGAGGGACCAGCCCCAGCATTTT. Translating gives CSANMGRDQPQHF.